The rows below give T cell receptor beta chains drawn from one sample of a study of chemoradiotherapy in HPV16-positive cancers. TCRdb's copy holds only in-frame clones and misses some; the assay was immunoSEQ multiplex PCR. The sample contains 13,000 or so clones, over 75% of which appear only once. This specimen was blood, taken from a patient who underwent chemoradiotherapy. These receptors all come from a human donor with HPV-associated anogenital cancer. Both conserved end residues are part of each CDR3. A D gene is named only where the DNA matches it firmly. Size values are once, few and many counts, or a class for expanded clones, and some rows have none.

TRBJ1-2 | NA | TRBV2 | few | CASSVGLSPNYGYTF | TGTGCCAGCAGTGTCGGACTTTCGCCTAACTATGGCTACACCTTC
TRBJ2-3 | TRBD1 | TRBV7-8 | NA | CASSSYGGQGLTDTQYF | TGTGCCAGCAGCTCATATGGGGGACAGGGGCTCACAGATACGCAGTATTTT
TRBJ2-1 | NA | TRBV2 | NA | CASARPTGYPTEQFF | TGTGCCAGCGCCAGACCAACAGGGTACCCTACTGAGCAGTTCTTC
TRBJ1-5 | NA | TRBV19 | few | CASSSEGRQPQHF | TGTGCCAGTAGTAGCGAGGGGCGACAGCCCCAGCATTTT
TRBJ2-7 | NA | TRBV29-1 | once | CSVEWGNEQYF | TGCAGCGTTGAATGGGGGAACGAGCAGTACTTC
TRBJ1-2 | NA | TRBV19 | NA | CASSPKPWAVNYGYTF | TGTGCCAGTAGCCCCAAACCCTGGGCAGTTAACTATGGCTACACCTTC
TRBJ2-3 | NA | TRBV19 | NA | CASSTQRADTQYF | TGTGCCAGTAGTACCCAGAGGGCAGATACGCAGTATTTT
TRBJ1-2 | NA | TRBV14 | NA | CASSHSGGYSYTF | TGTGCCAGCAGCCACTCCGGGGGGTACAGCTACACCTTC
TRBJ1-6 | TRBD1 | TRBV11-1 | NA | CASSVGQVYNSPLHF | TGTGCCAGCAGCGTGGGACAGGTCTATAATTCACCCCTCCACTTT
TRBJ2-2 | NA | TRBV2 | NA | CASSARGARVGELFF | TGTGCCAGCAGTGCGAGGGGGGCAAGGGTCGGGGAGCTGTTTTTT
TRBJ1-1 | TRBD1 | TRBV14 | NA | CASSPLTGLGWAFF | TGTGCCAGCAGCCCTTTGACAGGGCTTGGTTGGGCTTTCTTT
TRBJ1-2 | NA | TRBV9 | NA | CASSRDTAYGYTF | TGTGCCAGCAGCCGGGACACCGCATATGGCTACACCTTC
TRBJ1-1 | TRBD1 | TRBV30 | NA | CAWSAGGVYTEAFF | TGTGCCTGGAGTGCAGGGGGAGTGTACACTGAAGCTTTCTTT
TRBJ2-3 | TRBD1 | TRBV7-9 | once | CASSSPPGTGGSDTQYF | TGTGCCAGCAGCTCCCCGCCCGGGACAGGGGGATCAGATACGCAGTATTTT
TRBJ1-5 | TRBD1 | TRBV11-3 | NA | CASRGTARDQPQHF | TGTGCCAGCAGGGGGACAGCCAGGGATCAGCCCCAGCATTTT
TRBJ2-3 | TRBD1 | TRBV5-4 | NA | CASSTTGETDTQYF | TGTGCCAGCAGTACGACAGGGGAAACAGATACGCAGTATTTT
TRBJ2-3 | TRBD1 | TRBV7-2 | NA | CASSLRTGGTDTQYF | TGTGCCAGCAGCCTGAGGACAGGGGGAACAGATACGCAGTATTTT
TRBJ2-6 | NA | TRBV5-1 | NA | CASSTLQGISGANVLTF | TGCGCCAGCAGCACCCTACAGGGAATCTCTGGGGCCAACGTCCTGACTTTC
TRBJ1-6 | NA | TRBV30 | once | CAWSIENNSPLHF | TGTGCCTGGAGTATAGAGAATAATTCACCCCTCCACTTT
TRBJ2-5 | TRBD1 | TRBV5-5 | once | CASSRTGVIETQYF | TGTGCCAGCAGCCGTACAGGGGTGATCGAGACCCAGTACTTC
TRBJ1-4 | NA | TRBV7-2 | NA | CASSYYSPGGNEKLFF | TGTGCCAGCAGTTATTACTCCCCTGGAGGGAATGAAAAACTGTTTTTT
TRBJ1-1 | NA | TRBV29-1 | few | CSVARGLNTEAFF | TGCAGCGTTGCCCGCGGACTGAACACTGAAGCTTTCTTT
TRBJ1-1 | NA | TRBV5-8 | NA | CASSSHPRIMNTEAFF | TGTGCCAGCAGCTCCCACCCGAGAATCATGAACACTGAAGCTTTCTTT
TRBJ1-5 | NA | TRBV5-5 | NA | CASSLMGGDSNQPQHF | TGTGCCAGCAGCTTGATGGGCGGGGATAGCAATCAGCCCCAGCATTTT
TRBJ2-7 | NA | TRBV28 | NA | CASSPQGAGGFYEQYF | TGTGCCAGCAGTCCCCAGGGGGCGGGGGGCTTCTATGAGCAGTACTTC
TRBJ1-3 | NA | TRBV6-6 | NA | CASIHSGNTIYF | TGTGCCAGCATCCACTCTGGAAACACCATATATTTT
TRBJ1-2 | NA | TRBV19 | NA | CASSIFSDGGLMGYTF | TGTGCCAGTAGTATATTTTCCGACGGAGGGTTGATGGGCTACACCTTC
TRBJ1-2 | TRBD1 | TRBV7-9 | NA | CASSATQGNYGYTF | TGTGCCAGCAGCGCGACACAGGGGAACTATGGCTACACCTTC
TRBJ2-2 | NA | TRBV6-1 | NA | CASSENTVGGELFF | TGTGCCAGCAGTGAAAATACAGTTGGCGGGGAGCTGTTTTTT
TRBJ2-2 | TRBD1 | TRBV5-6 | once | CAGLTGGTGELFF | TGTGCCGGCTTGACAGGGGGAACCGGGGAGCTGTTTTTT
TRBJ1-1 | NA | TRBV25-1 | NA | CASSVRGRGTEAFF | TGTGCCAGCAGTGTTCGTGGCAGGGGTACTGAAGCTTTCTTT
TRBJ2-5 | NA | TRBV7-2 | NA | CASSGDDYAQETQYF | TGTGCCAGCAGCGGAGACGACTATGCCCAAGAGACCCAGTACTTC
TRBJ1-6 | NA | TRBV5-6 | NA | CASSLEVDESSYNSPLHF | TGTGCCAGCAGCTTGGAGGTGGACGAGAGCTCCTATAATTCACCCCTCCACTTT
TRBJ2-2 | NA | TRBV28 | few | CASSYPERNTGELFF | TGTGCCAGCAGTTACCCCGAACGGAACACCGGGGAGCTGTTTTTT
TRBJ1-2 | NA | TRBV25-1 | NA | CASSEPVGGIYGYTF | TGTGCCAGCAGTGAGCCGGTAGGAGGGATCTATGGCTACACCTTC